The clone carrying this T cell receptor beta chain came up once. Antigen: not known. This sample includes further DNA sequences coding for the same CDR3. This entry comes from a study of shared clonotypes between healthy human individuals. Findings and caveats of the study: Exclusively blood specimens were collected; tissue repertoires likely differ. Among donors, the sharing of clonotypes was expected to be influenced by sequencing depth. Rarefaction analysis demonstrated incomplete sorted-subset sequencing notwithstanding large depth.

Replicate PCRs run on sorted subsets employed approximately 0.2 ug DNA, around 27,000 T cell genomes. Method: immunoSEQ multiplex PCR; TCRdb's copy keeps in-frame clones and lacks some. In the table there are roughly 1,100,000 clones, roughly 75% of which are singletons. The ends were cut back, 1 base at V and 3 bases at J, with 4 bases in the middle. Germline assignment: CDR1 GTSNPN and CDR2 SVGIG (reference sequence). The length of the CDR3 is 11 residues. This TCR came from a man aged 18 to 35 in good health. The chain links TRBV30 to TRBJ2-7; D is unresolved. Sequencing was done on a sample of memory CD4+ T cells sorted from blood. The subset denotes: CD45RA-negative fraction. CDR3 sequence: CAWSGGYEQYF. CDR3 nucleotide sequence: TGTGCCTGGAGTGGGGGCTACGAGCAGTACTTC.